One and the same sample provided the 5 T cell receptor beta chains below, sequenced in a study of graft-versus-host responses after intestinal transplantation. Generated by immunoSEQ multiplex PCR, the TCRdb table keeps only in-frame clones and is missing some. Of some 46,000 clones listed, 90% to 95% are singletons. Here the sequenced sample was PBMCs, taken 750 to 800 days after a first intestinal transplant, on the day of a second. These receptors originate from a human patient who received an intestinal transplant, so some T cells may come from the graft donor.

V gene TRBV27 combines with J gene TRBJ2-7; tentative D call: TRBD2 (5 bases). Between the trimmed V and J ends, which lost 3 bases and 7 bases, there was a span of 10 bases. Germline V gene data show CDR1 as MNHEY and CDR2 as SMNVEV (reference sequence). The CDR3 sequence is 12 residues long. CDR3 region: CASSFRDGEQYF. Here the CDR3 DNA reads TGTGCCAGCAGTTTTCGGGATGGAGAGCAGTACTTC.

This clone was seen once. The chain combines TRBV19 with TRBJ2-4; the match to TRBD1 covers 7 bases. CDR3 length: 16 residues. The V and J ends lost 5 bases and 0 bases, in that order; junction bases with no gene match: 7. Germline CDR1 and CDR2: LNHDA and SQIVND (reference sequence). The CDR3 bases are TGTGCCAGTAGTCCTTGGGACAGAATAGCCAAAAACATTCAGTACTTC. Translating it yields CASSPWDRIAKNIQYF.

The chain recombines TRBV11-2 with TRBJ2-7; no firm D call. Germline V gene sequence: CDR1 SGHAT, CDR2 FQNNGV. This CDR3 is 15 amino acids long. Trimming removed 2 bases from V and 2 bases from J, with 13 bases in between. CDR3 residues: CASSLIPKKAYEQYF. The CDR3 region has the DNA TGTGCCAGCAGCTTAATCCCTAAGAAGGCCTACGAGCAGTACTTC.

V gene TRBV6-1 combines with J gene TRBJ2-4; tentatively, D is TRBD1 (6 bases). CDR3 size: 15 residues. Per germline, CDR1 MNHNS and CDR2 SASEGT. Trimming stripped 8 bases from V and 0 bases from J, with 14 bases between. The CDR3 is CASSQGDLAKNIQYF. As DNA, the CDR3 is TGTGCCAGCTCACAGGGAGACCTAGCCAAAAACATTCAGTACTTC.

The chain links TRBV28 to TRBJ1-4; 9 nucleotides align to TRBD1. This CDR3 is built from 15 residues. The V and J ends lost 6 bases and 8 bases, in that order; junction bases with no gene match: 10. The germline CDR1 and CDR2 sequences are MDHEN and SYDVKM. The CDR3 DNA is TGTGCCAGCAGACCTCCGGGACAGGGAAGGGAAAAACTGTTTTTT. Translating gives CASRPPGQGREKLFF.